This is a list of T cell receptor beta chains from one sample in a study of blood T cell repertoires in COVID-19. Using immunoSEQ multiplex PCR, the repertoire was profiled, and TCRdb retains in-frame clones only, with some absent. The sample has about 310,000 clones, around 91% seen once. Material for sequencing was PBMCs or T cells enriched from blood (not recorded which). The origin of the receptors is a woman aged 18 to 35 with acute COVID-19. The CDR3 runs from the conserved cysteine through the conserved F or W. Each record gives: CDR3 length, V gene, D gene, clone size, J gene, CDR3 DNA, CDR3 protein. D genes are given only for firm matches. Part of the rows lack a size; the others show once, few, many or a class for expanded clones.

>13|TRBV7-9|TRBD1|.|TRBJ1-2
TGTGCCAGCAGCTTGGATACAGGGGCTGGCTACACCTTC
CASSLDTGAGYTF
>16|TRBV4-1|.|.|TRBJ1-5
TGCGCCAGCAGCCAAGATAGCACATTTGGGAATCAGCCCCAGCATTTT
CASSQDSTFGNQPQHF
>14|TRBV6-5|.|.|TRBJ1-1
TGTGCCAGCAGTTACTACCCCTATGACACTGAAGCTTTCTTT
CASSYYPYDTEAFF
>14|TRBV29-1|.|.|TRBJ1-4
TGCAGCGTTGTACACCCAGGGATAAATGAAAAACTGTTTTTT
CSVVHPGINEKLFF
>15|TRBV11-2|.|.|TRBJ1-3
TGTGCCAGCAGCCCCAAGACTCTGCGGGTGGACACCATATATTTT
CASSPKTLRVDTIYF
>12|TRBV5-5|.|once|TRBJ1-1
TGTGCCAGCAGCCCATCCGGGACTGAAGCTTTCTTT
CASSPSGTEAFF
>15|TRBV24-1|TRBD1|once|TRBJ1-5
TGTGCCACCAGTGAGGGGGGACAGGGTAGGCAGCCCCAGCATTTT
CATSEGGQGRQPQHF
>16|TRBV11-3|TRBD1|.|TRBJ1-6
TGTGCCAGCAGCTTAGATGGCTGGGGGACAGGGAGGACCCTCCACTTT
CASSLDGWGTGRTLHF
>15|TRBV19|.|once|TRBJ1-6
TGTGCCAGTAGTAGCGACAGCGCGTATAATTCACCCCTCCACTTT
CASSSDSAYNSPLHF
>17|TRBV27|.|.|TRBJ1-6
TGTGCCAGCAGTTTGAAAATAGGGAGCTCCTATAATTCACCCCTCCACTTT
CASSLKIGSSYNSPLHF
>13|TRBV2|.|.|TRBJ1-2
TGTGCCAGCAAGGTGACAGCTAACTATGGCTACACCTTC
CASKVTANYGYTF
>14|TRBV6-5|.|.|TRBJ1-2
TGTGCCAGCAGCCAAGGGGGAGGGGGATATGGCTACACCTTC
CASSQGGGGYGYTF
>14|TRBV9|.|.|TRBJ2-3
TGTGCCAGCAGCGCAGGGACTAGCACAGATACGCAGTATTTT
CASSAGTSTDTQYF
>14|TRBV28|TRBD1|.|TRBJ1-4
TGTGCCAGCAGCCAGGGGGCGCGGAGTGAAAAACTGTTTTTT
CASSQGARSEKLFF
>14|TRBV12-5|TRBD1|.|TRBJ1-1
TGTGCTAGTGGTTGGGGACAGGGGAGGGCTGAAGCTTTCTTT
CASGWGQGRAEAFF
>16|TRBV3-1/TRBV3-2|TRBD2|.|TRBJ2-3
TGTGCCAGCAGCCCAGACTATAGCGGGACCACAGATACGCAGTATTTT
CASSPDYSGTTDTQYF
>15|TRBV9|.|.|TRBJ1-1
TGTGCCAGCAGCGTAGAGGCAGGGCTAGGGGGGGTAGCTTTCTTT
CASSVEAGLGGVAFF
>13|TRBV2|.|.|TRBJ2-7
TGTGCCAGCAGCCAACAGGGGGGGTACGAGCAGTACTTC
CASSQQGGYEQYF
>16|TRBV28|TRBD2|.|TRBJ2-7
TGTGCCAGCAGTTCCCCCGTGAGCGGGGCATCCTACGAGCAGTACTTC
CASSSPVSGASYEQYF
>14|TRBV5-1|TRBD1|.|TRBJ2-3
TGCGCCAGCAGGACAGGGGCCGCGGCAGATACGCAGTATTTT
CASRTGAAADTQYF
>16|TRBV5-1|.|once|TRBJ1-2
TGCGCCAGCAGCTTTGGGTCGGGTCGAGCTAACTATGGCTACACCTTC
CASSFGSGRANYGYTF
>15|TRBV14|TRBD2|.|TRBJ2-1
TGTGCCAGCAGCTCCGGGACTACACCTAACAATGAGCAGTTCTTC
CASSSGTTPNNEQFF
>14|TRBV10-2|.|.|TRBJ2-5
TGCGCCAGCAGTGATTTCGAGCCCGGAGAGACCCAGTACTTC
CASSDFEPGETQYF
>13|TRBV27|.|.|TRBJ1-1
TGTGCCAGCAGACATCCAGGCAACACTGAAGCTTTCTTT
CASRHPGNTEAFF
>15|TRBV5-4|TRBD1|.|TRBJ1-4
TGTGCCAGCAGCTTGGGGGGACAGGGCGATGAAAAACTGTTTTTT
CASSLGGQGDEKLFF
>14|TRBV14|TRBD1|once|TRBJ2-7
TGTGCCAGCAGCCAAGAAGACAGGGTCCACGAGCAGTACTTC
CASSQEDRVHEQYF
>14|TRBV4-1|.|.|TRBJ1-2
TGCGCCAGCAGCCAAGATCCACAGGGCTATGGCTACACCTTC
CASSQDPQGYGYTF
>13|TRBV6-5|TRBD1|.|TRBJ2-5
TGTGCCAGCAATATCCCAGGGGGCAAGACCCAGTACTTC
CASNIPGGKTQYF
>16|TRBV28|.|.|TRBJ1-1
TGTGCCAGCAACCCTACCTTGGGGGCTTTGAACACTGAAGCTTTCTTT
CASNPTLGALNTEAFF
>14|TRBV6-5|.|few|TRBJ2-7
TGTGCCAGCAGGACGGCAGGGGATACCTACGAGCAGTACTTC
CASRTAGDTYEQYF
>14|TRBV7-9|TRBD1|.|TRBJ1-5
TGTGCCAGCAGCCGGACAGGACACAATCAGCCCCAGCATTTT
CASSRTGHNQPQHF
>18|TRBV9|TRBD2|.|TRBJ2-1
TGTGCCAGCAGCGCCGGCGGCCTAGCGGGAGGGTTCTACAATGAGCAGTTCTTC
CASSAGGLAGGFYNEQFF
>14|TRBV15|TRBD1|.|TRBJ2-7
TGTGCCACCAGCAGAGAGGGGACAGGATACGAGCAGTACTTC
CATSREGTGYEQYF
>14|TRBV11-1|.|.|TRBJ1-1
TGTGCCAGCAGCTTGGTTGGCGGGAACACTGAAGCTTTCTTT
CASSLVGGNTEAFF
>13|TRBV28|TRBD1|.|TRBJ1-1
TGTGCCAGCAGTCCCCCGGGACAGGGTGAAGCTTTCTTT
CASSPPGQGEAFF
>13|TRBV2|.|.|TRBJ1-1
TGTGCCAGCACGAACGACGGGTACACTGAAGCTTTCTTT
CASTNDGYTEAFF
>16|TRBV7-3|TRBD2|.|TRBJ2-2
TGTGCCAGCAGCTGGACTAGCGGGAGCCCCACCGGGGAGCTGTTTTTT
CASSWTSGSPTGELFF
>16|TRBV7-8|.|.|TRBJ1-2
TGTGCCAGCAGCTCCCCCCAGGGGCGGAATAAGGATGGCTACACCTTC
CASSSPQGRNKDGYTF
>15|TRBV27|TRBD1|.|TRBJ1-1
TGTGCCAGCCGCTTAGACAGGGCCTCTTACGTTGAAGCTTTCTTT
CASRLDRASYVEAFF
>13|TRBV5-1|TRBD1|.|TRBJ2-7
TGCGCCAGCACCAGGGACAGCCTCTACGAGCAGTACTTC
CASTRDSLYEQYF
>14|TRBV9|TRBD1|once|TRBJ2-5
TGTGCCAGCAGCGTAGGACAGGGGTTGGAGACCCAGTACTTC
CASSVGQGLETQYF
>15|TRBV5-1|TRBD2|once|TRBJ2-4
TGCGCCAGCAGAAATCCCGGGACTAGCGCCAACATTCAGTACTTC
CASRNPGTSANIQYF
>16|TRBV27|.|once|TRBJ2-2
TGTGCCAGCAGTGCGCTGCGCGGGGCGAACACCGGGGAGCTGTTTTTT
CASSALRGANTGELFF
>17|TRBV28|.|.|TRBJ1-2
TGTGCCAGCAGTTTACCCCGGTATGACAGGATGAACTATGGCTACACCTTC
CASSLPRYDRMNYGYTF
>18|TRBV3-1/TRBV3-2|TRBD1|.|TRBJ1-2
TGTGCCAGCAGCCAAGTCCCGGGACAGGGATTAGTTAACTATGGCTACACCTTC
CASSQVPGQGLVNYGYTF
>14|TRBV24-1|.|once|TRBJ2-2
TGTGCCACCAGTGATTTCCCAAACACCGGGGAGCTGTTTTTT
CATSDFPNTGELFF
>16|TRBV7-9|TRBD1|.|TRBJ2-1
TGTGCCAGCAGCCTACTGACAGGGGGCTCCTACAATGAGCAGTTCTTC
CASSLLTGGSYNEQFF
>15|TRBV15|TRBD1|once|TRBJ2-5
TGTGCCACCAGCAGAGATTCACAGGGGCAAGAGACCCAGTACTTC
CATSRDSQGQETQYF